Below, 15 T cell receptor beta chains from the same sample are listed, as sequenced in a study of T cell responses to AZD1222 COVID-19 vaccine. The data were produced by immunoSEQ multiplex PCR, yet TCRdb's version contains in-frame clones alone and is incomplete. The table has approximately 100,000 clones, 90% to 95% seen once. Sequencing was performed on peripheral blood, taken on day 0 of AZD1222 vaccination. These receptor sequences come from an adult in good health.

As regards this clone: The same CDR3 is also encoded by other DNA sequences in this sample. J is TRBJ1-1 and V is TRBV5-4, with D possibly TRBD1 on 5 matching bases. This CDR3 has 15 residues. V was trimmed by 6 bases and J by 3 bases, leaving 18 bases between them. Germline CDR1 SGHNT, CDR2 YYREEE (reference sequence). CDR3 amino acids: CASTRTNPAYTEAFF. As DNA, the CDR3 is TGTGCCAGCACGCGGACAAATCCAGCGTACACTGAAGCTTTCTTT.

V and J are TRBV7-8 and TRBJ1-6; D unresolved. Germline V gene lookup returns CDR1 SGHVS and CDR2 FQNEAQ. The germline V and J ends were trimmed by 5 bases and 0 bases, with 8 bases remaining between them. This CDR3 region has 15 residues. In nucleotides, the CDR3 is TGTGCCAGCAGCCCCGGCGCCTCCTATAATTCACCCCTCCACTTT. This translates into CASSPGASYNSPLHF.

The chain recombines TRBV4-3 with TRBJ1-2; 10 bases align to TRBD1. Trimming took 0 bases from V and 4 from J; bases not matched to a gene: 14. The CDR3 length is 19 residues. CDR1 and CDR2 (germline): LGHNA, YSLEER. CDR3 DNA: TGCGCCAGCAGCCAAGATCGAGGACAGGGGGTTGGCTTAGTCTATGGCTACACCTTC. Encoded protein: CASSQDRGQGVGLVYGYTF.

The chain combines TRBV2 with TRBJ1-1, with D possibly matching TRBD1 (5 bases). V lost 0 bases, J lost 3 bases, and 5 bases lay in between. CDR1 and CDR2 from the germline V gene are SNHLY and FYNNEI. This CDR3 has 13 residues. The CDR3 DNA reads as TGTGCCAGCAGTGAAGCGGGGGACACTGAAGCTTTCTTT. Protein sequence: CASSEAGDTEAFF.

This chain joins TRBV9 and TRBJ1-1; TRBD1 is a possible D gene (5 bases). The V gene lost 1 base and the J gene lost 1 base, with 11 bases spanning the gap. The CDR3 length is 15 residues. CDR1 SGDLS and CDR2 YYNGEE come from the germline V gene. CDR3 sequence (DNA): TGTGCCAGCAGCGTACAAGGGACCGGGAACACTGAAGCTTTCTTT. Its translation: CASSVQGTGNTEAFF. The full variable domain, its missing parts supplied by reference TRBV9 and TRBJ1-1, is DSGVTQTPKHLITATGQRVTLRCSPRSGDLSVYWYQQSLDQGLQFLIQYYNGEERAKGNILERFSAQQFPDLHSELNLSSLELGDSALYFCASSVQGTGNTEAFFGQGTRLTVV.

The chain joins TRBV12-3 or TRBV12-4 to TRBJ1-1, with D perhaps TRBD1 (6 bases). Between the trimmed V and J ends, which lost 9 bases and 4 bases, there was a span of 12 bases. The CDR3 is made up of 12 amino acids. The CDR3 spells CARAPGVTEAFF. The CDR3 bases are TGTGCCAGAGCCCCAGGGGTCACTGAAGCTTTCTTT.

The V gene is TRBV27, the J gene TRBJ1-5, with unresolved D. The CDR3 consists of 15 residues. The V gene's germline CDR1 is MNHEY and CDR2 SMNVEV (reference sequence). Trimming removed 5 bases at V and 0 bases at J, with 11 bases between. CDR3 DNA: TGTGCCAGCAGTCCCCGGGGAGGTAGCAATCAGCCCCAGCATTTT. It specifies CASSPRGGSNQPQHF.

The chain recombines TRBV2 with TRBJ2-7; no firm D call. The CDR3 length is 15 residues. Germline V CDR1 and CDR2: SNHLY, FYNNEI. Deletions cut 1 base from V and 3 bases from J, with 13 bases between. CDR3 protein: CASSEEVKESYEQYF. As DNA, the CDR3 is TGTGCCAGCAGTGAAGAAGTAAAGGAGAGCTACGAGCAGTACTTC.

The rearrangement uses TRBV5-1 and TRBJ2-2, with D hard to call. The germline V and J ends were trimmed by 2 bases and 6 bases, with 2 bases remaining between them. The CDR3 contains 11 residues. Germline loops: CDR1 SGHRS, CDR2 YFSETQ. The CDR3 nucleotides read TGCGCCAGCAGCTTTTCCGGGGAGCTGTTTTTT. It yields the protein CASSFSGELFF.

The table lists this clone with a count of one. This chain joins TRBV7-8 and TRBJ2-3; D may be TRBD1 or TRBD2 (5 bases each). From germline, CDR1 is SGHVS and CDR2 FQNEAQ. The CDR3 is 13 residues long. V was pared by 8 bases and J by 5 bases, with 14 bases between. Here the CDR3 reads CASYDYQGDTQYF. CDR3 in DNA: TGTGCCAGCTACGACTACCAGGGAGATACGCAGTATTTT.

The chain couples TRBV5-5 to TRBJ1-4, with no clear D. Germline CDR1 reads SGHKS; CDR2 reads YYEKEE (reference sequence). Trimming stripped 5 bases from V and 0 bases from J, with 14 bases between. The CDR3 length is 16 residues. For the CDR3, the DNA is TGTGCCAGCAGTTTACCATCGGGGACAACTAATGAAAAACTGTTTTTT. This translates into CASSLPSGTTNEKLFF.

The chain recombines TRBV18 with TRBJ2-6, with a weak D call TRBD1 (6 bases). This CDR3 has 16 amino acids. V was pared by 2 bases and J by 2 bases, with 10 bases between. The germline V gene encodes CDR1 KGHSH and CDR2 LQKENI. The CDR3 region is CASSPLGAAGANVLTF. CDR3 sequence (DNA): TGTGCCAGCTCACCATTGGGGGCGGCTGGGGCCAACGTCCTGACTTTC.

The gene calls are TRBV5-8 and TRBJ1-2; 9 nucleotides align to TRBD1. Germline CDR1 SGHTS, CDR2 YDEGEE. Germline trimming cut 5 bases from V and 3 bases from J; bases unmatched to any gene: 8. CDR3 length: 15 residues. The CDR3 nucleotides are TGTGCCAGCAGTTCCGGGACAGGGTTTGACTATGGCTACACCTTC. Residues: CASSSGTGFDYGYTF.

Here the CDR3 DNA reads TGTGCTGAGACAGGGATCAAGAACACTGAAGCTTTCTTT. Its translation is CAETGIKNTEAFF. The chain joins TRBV3-1 (or the pseudogene TRBV3-2) to TRBJ1-1; 7 bases align to TRBD1. CDR1 and CDR2 (germline): LGHDT, YNNKEL (reference sequence). This CDR3 region has 13 residues.

The J gene is TRBJ2-7, the V gene TRBV5-1, with TRBD2 identical over 9 bases. The length of the CDR3 is 16 residues. V trimming: 4 bases; J trimming: 4 bases; junction bases outside the gene matches: 12. Looked up from germline, CDR1 is SGHRS and CDR2 is YFSETQ. The CDR3 loop reads CASSQNSGSWSYEQYF. In nucleotides, the CDR3 is TGCGCCAGCAGCCAGAATAGCGGGAGTTGGTCTTACGAGCAGTACTTC.